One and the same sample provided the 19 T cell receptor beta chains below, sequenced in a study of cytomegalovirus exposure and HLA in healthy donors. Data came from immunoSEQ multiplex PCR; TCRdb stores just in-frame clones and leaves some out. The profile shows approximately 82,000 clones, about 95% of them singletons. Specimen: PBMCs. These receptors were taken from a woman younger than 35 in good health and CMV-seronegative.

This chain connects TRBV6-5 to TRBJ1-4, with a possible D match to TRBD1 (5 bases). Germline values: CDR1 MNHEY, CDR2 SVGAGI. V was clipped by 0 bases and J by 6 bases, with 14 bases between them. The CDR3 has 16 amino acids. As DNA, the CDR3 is TGTGCCAGCAGTTACTCGAGGACAACCACGGATGAAAAACTGTTTTTT. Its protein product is CASSYSRTTTDEKLFF.

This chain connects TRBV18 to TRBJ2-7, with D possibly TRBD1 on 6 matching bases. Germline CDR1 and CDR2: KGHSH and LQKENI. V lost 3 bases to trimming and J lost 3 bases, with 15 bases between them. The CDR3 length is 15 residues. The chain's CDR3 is CASSPTGPRVYEQYF. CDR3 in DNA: TGTGCCAGCTCACCCACAGGGCCTAGGGTCTACGAGCAGTACTTC.

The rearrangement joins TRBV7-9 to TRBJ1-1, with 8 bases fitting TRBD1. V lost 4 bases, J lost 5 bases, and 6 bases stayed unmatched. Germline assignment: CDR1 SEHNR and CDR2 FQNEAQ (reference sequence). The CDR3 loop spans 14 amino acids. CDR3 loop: CASSSDRGGTEAFF. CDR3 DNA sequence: TGTGCCAGCAGCTCCGACAGGGGAGGGACTGAAGCTTTCTTT.

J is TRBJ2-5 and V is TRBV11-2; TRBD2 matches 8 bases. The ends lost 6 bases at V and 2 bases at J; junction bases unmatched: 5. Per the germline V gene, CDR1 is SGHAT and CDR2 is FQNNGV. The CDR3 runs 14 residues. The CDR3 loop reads CASRARGGQETQYF. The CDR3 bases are TGTGCCAGCAGGGCCCGGGGGGGGCAAGAGACCCAGTACTTC. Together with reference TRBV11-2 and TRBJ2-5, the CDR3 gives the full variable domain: EAGVAQSPRYKIIEKRQSVAFWCNPISGHATLYWYQQILGQGPKLLIQFQNNGVVDDSQLPKDRFSAERLKGVDSTLKIQPAKLEDSAVYLCASRARGGQETQYFGPGTRLLVL.

Here the CDR3 DNA reads TGTGCCAGCAGTTACGTGCGGCATCCTAACTATGGCTACACCTTC. Its translation: CASSYVRHPNYGYTF. V gene TRBV6-5 combines with J gene TRBJ1-2; D remains unclear. Deletions cut 2 bases from V and 0 bases from J, with 10 bases between. Germline V lookup: CDR1 MNHEY, CDR2 SVGAGI. The CDR3 consists of 15 residues.

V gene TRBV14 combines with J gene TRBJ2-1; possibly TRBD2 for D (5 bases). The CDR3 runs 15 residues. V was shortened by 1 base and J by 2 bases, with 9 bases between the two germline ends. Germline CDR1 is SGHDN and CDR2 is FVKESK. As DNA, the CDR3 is TGTGCCAGCAGCCAAGGGCGGGTTACCTACAATGAGCAGTTCTTC. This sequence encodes CASSQGRVTYNEQFF.

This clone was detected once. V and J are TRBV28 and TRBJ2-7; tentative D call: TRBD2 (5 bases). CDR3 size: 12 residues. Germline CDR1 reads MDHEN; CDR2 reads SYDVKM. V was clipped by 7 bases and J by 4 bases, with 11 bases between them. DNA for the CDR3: TGTGCCAGCACCCTTTCGGGGTACGAGCAGTACTTC. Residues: CASTLSGYEQYF.

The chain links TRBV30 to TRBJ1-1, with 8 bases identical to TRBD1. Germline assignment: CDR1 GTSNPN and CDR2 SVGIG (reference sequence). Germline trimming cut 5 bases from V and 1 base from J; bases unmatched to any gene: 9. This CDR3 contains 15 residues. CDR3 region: CAWVQGRGRNTEAFF. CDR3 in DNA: TGTGCCTGGGTTCAGGGCAGGGGGCGGAACACTGAAGCTTTCTTT. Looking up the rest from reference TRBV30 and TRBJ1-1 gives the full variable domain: SQTIHQWPATLVQPVGSPLSLECTVEGTSNPNLYWYRQAAGRGLQLLFYSVGIGQISSEVPQNLSASRPQDRQFILSSKKLLLSDSGFYLCAWVQGRGRNTEAFFGQGTRLTVV.

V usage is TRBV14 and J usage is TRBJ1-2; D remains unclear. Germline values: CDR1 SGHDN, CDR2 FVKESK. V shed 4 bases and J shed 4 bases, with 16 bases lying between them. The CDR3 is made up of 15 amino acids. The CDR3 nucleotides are TGTGCCAGCAGCCTCTCCCTCGGTGGTGTCTATGGCTACACCTTC. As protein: CASSLSLGGVYGYTF. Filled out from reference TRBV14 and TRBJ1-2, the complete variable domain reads EAGVTQFPSHSVIEKGQTVTLRCDPISGHDNLYWYRRVMGKEIKFLLHFVKESKQDESGMPNNRFLAERTGGTYSTLKVQPAELEDSGVYFCASSLSLGGVYGYTFGSGTRLTVV.

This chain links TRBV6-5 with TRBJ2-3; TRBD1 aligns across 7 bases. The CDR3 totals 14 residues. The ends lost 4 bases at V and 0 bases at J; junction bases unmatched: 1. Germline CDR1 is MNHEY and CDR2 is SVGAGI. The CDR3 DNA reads TGTGCCAGCAGTTGGGACAGTAGCACAGATACGCAGTATTTT. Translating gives CASSWDSSTDTQYF.

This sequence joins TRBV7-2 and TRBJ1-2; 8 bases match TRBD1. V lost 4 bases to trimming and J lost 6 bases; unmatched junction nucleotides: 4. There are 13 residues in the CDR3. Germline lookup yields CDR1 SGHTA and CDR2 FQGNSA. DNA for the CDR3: TGTGCCAGCAGCTCTCAGGGGGCAAATGGCTACACCTTC. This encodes CASSSQGANGYTF.

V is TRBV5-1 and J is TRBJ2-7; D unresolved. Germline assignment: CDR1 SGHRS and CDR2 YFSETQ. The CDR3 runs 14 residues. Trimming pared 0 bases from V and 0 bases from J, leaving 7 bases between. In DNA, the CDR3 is TGCGCCAGCAGCTTGGCTGGCCCCTCCTACGAGCAGTACTTC. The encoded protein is CASSLAGPSYEQYF.

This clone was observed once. DNA of the CDR3: TGTGCCAGCAGCTTGGGGGAGGGGGGCGCGTTGGAGACCCAGTACTTC. Translation gives CASSLGEGGALETQYF. The chain joins TRBV7-9 to TRBJ2-5, with D possibly being TRBD2 (7 bases). The V end lost 3 bases, the J end lost 5 bases, and 19 bases lay between the germline ends. This CDR3 contains 16 residues. The germline V gene has CDR1 SEHNR and CDR2 FQNEAQ (reference sequence).

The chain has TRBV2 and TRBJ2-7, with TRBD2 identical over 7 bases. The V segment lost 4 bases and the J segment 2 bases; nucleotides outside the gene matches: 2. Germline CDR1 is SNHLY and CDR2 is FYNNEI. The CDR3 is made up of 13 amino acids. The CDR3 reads CASSVGGAYEQYF. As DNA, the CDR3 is TGTGCCAGCAGTGTGGGGGGGGCCTACGAGCAGTACTTC.

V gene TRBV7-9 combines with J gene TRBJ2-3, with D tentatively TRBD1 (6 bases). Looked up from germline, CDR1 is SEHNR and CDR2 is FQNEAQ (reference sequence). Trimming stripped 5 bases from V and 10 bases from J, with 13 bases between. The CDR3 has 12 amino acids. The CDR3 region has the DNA TGTGCCAGCAGCCCAATAGGGGGATCGCAGTATTTT. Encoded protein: CASSPIGGSQYF. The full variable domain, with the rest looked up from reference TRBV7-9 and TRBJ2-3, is DTGVSQNPRHKITKRGQNVTFRCDPISEHNRLYWYRQTLGQGPEFLTYFQNEAQLEKSRLLSDRFSAERPKGSFSTLEIQRTEQGDSAMYLCASSPIGGSQYFGPGTRLTVL.

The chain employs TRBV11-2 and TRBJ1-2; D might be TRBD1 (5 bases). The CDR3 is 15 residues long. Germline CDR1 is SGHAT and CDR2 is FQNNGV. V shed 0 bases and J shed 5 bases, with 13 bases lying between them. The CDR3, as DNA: TGTGCCAGCAGCTTAGACCCAGGGTTTGATTATGGCTACACCTTC. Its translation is CASSLDPGFDYGYTF.

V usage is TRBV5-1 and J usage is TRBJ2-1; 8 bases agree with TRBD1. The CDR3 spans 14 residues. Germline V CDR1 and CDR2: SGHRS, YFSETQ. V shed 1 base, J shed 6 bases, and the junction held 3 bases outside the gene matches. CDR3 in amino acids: CASSLRTGSNEQFF. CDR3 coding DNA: TGCGCCAGCAGCTTGAGGACAGGGAGCAATGAGCAGTTCTTC.

The CDR3 DNA reads TGTGCCAGCAGTTACCGGGGGACAGGGGGGAACTATGGCTACACCTTC. It specifies CASSYRGTGGNYGYTF. V usage is TRBV6-5 and J usage is TRBJ1-2; 11 bases are shared with TRBD1. Germline assignment: CDR1 MNHEY and CDR2 SVGAGI. The V segment lost 2 bases and the J segment 2 bases; nucleotides outside the gene matches: 4. The CDR3 totals 16 residues.

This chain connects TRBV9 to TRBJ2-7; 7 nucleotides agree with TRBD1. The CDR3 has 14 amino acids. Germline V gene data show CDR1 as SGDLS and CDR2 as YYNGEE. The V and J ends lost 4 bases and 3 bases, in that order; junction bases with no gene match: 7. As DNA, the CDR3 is TGTGCCAGCAGCCCCATTGACAGGGACTACGAGCAGTACTTC. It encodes CASSPIDRDYEQYF.